This T cell receptor (beta chain) appears in the sequencing data of a study of cytomegalovirus exposure and HLA in healthy donors. Study conclusions and caveats: Most TCRs appeared rarely, but some public TCRs recurred in many donors. Overall, about 160 TCR beta chains were annotated as cytomegalovirus-associated. Three chains tied to CMV proved CMV antigen-specific in vitro.

The table came from immunoSEQ multiplex PCR; TCRdb's copy has only in-frame clones and leaves some out. Counted here are around 120,000 clones, about 90% occurring once; the ten biggest clones make up less than 2%. The CDR3 loop spans 13 amino acids. The V gene's germline CDR1 is SGHKS and CDR2 YYEKEE (reference sequence). Trimming cost V 0 bases and J 12 bases, with 15 bases left between them. With respect to this clone: Its antigen is not known.

The sequence was collected from a woman in her late teens or twenties in good health and CMV-seronegative. Input material: PBMCs. The V and J genes are TRBV5-5 and TRBJ1-1; unclear D gene. The DNA of the CDR3 is TGTGCCAGCAGCTTGGCCTTCGGTGAGAGGACTTTCTTT. Its translation is CASSLAFGERTFF.